Sequencing of this TCR beta chain was carried out in a study of immune evolution from preneoplasia to lung adenocarcinoma. Study details: HLA loss of heterozygosity: roughly 6.4% AIS, 15% MIA, approximately 31% ADC, none AAH.

Using immunoSEQ multiplex PCR, the repertoire was profiled, and TCRdb retains in-frame clones only, with some absent. Of some 5,000 clones in the sample, 70% to 80% were seen once. The V gene's germline CDR1 is MDHEN and CDR2 SYDVKM. CDR3 size: 15 residues. With V trimmed by 6 bases and J by 8 bases, 15 bases remained unmatched. The study, taken as a whole, reports: Top clone share appeared to fall from AAH through AIS, MIA, adenocarcinoma. KRAS-mutant nodules had the highest T cell clonality.

Premalignant or tumor cells were enriched by macro-dissection after pathologic assessment. In this sample, this clone turned up a few times. Its specificity is not known. The chain recombines TRBV28 with TRBJ1-2, with 7 bases aligning to TRBD1. This receptor was obtained from a person between 45 and 75 years old with lung adenocarcinoma. Sequenced input: FFPE minimally invasive lung adenocarcinoma tissue. CDR3 DNA: TGTGCCAGCAGCCTGACAGGGAAGGGGACTCGGGGCTACACCTTC. Amino acid sequence: CASSLTGKGTRGYTF.